This T cell receptor beta chain was sequenced for a study of early T cells in non-severe SARS-CoV-2 infection. Study background: Chains stayed unpaired after sequencing of bulk RNA from unsorted whole blood. General observations from the study: VDJdb matching, biased toward anti-spike CD8 responses, missed private and CD4 specificities.

Points on this clonotype: Its specificity is unknown.

The length of the CDR3 is 14 residues. In germline, CDR1 is LGHDT, CDR2 YNNKEL (reference sequence). The V and J ends lost 6 bases and 8 bases, in that order; junction bases with no gene match: 10. Individual cDNA molecules were tagged with unique molecular identifiers, the study reported. Each CDR3 protein is one row after TCRdb ran MiXCR on the 5' RACE reads. Among roughly 120,000 distinct CDR3 sequences listed, 15% were seen once. The sequence was obtained from an adult who was a healthcare worker with PCR-confirmed SARS-CoV-2 infection or an uninfected control (not recorded which). Specimen: whole blood. This chain uses TRBV3-1 with TRBJ1-1, with 9 bases matching TRBD1. This CDR3 reads CASSLGQGKAEAFF. The CDR3 nucleotides are TGTGCCAGCAGTTTAGGACAGGGGAAAGCCGAAGCTTTCTTT.